The clone carrying this TCR beta chain was counted at least ten times. The data stem from a study of CD8+ T cells in alopecia areata. Following RNA extraction, reverse transcription yielded cDNA that acted as the sequencing template. Measured with immunoSEQ multiplex PCR; TCRdb has only the in-frame clones, and not every one. The sample comprises about 150,000 clones, 85% to 90% of which are singletons, and over 13% rests with the top ten. Germline CDR1 and CDR2: SNHLY and FYNNEI. The CDR3 consists of 14 residues. The V and J ends lost 3 bases and 3 bases respectively, with 9 bases between them. This specimen consisted of CD8+ T cells sorted from blood, obtained at week 0. The clonotype originates from a human donor with alopecia areata. The chain carries TRBV2 and TRBJ2-1, with TRBD2 as a possible D gene (6 bases). CDR3 coding DNA: TGTGCCAGCAGTGAGGGCGGGGACTACAATGAGCAGTTCTTC. Its translation: CASSEGGDYNEQFF.